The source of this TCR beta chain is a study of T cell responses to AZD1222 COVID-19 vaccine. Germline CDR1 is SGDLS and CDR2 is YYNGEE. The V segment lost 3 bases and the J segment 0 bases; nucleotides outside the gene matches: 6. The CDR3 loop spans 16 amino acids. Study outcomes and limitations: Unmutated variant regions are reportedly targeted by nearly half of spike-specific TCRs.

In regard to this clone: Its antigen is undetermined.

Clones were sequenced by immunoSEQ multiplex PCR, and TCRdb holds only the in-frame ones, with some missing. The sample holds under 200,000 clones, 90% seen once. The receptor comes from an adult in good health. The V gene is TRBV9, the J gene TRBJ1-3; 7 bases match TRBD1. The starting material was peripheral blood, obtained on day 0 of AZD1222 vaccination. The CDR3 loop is CASSATGASSGNTIYF. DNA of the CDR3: TGTGCCAGCAGCGCAACAGGGGCTAGCTCTGGAAACACCATATATTTT.